The entry below describes one TCR beta chain. One junction end does not reproduce the germline sequence, and a read error may be involved. RNA transcripts were the template for amplifying TCR beta CDR3 regions. Carried out on the TCR CDR3, a first-round RT-PCR used the HTBI primer set. TCRdb ran MiXCR on the multiplex PCR reads and lists one entry per CDR3 protein. Among about 640,000 distinct CDR3 sequences listed, about a fifth were seen once. The CDR3 length is 13 residues. Germline V gives CDR1 SGHKS, CDR2 YYEKEE (reference sequence). Orbital computed tomography, thyroid ultrasound, serum thyroxine and TRAb, and clinical symptoms together informed the diagnoses. An approximately 10 ml volume of fresh peripheral blood provided the PBMCs. This entry comes from a study of T cells in Graves' hyperthyroidism and ophthalmopathy.

The genes are TRBV5-5 and TRBJ2-5; D may be TRBD1 (5 bases). This TCR was sampled from a man aged 30-40 years with Graves' ophthalmopathy. The sequencing sample was made of blood. The CDR3 protein is CASSPLTEVEIDF. In nucleotides, the CDR3 is TGTGCCAGCAGCCCCCTGACAGAAGTGGAAATTGACTTC.